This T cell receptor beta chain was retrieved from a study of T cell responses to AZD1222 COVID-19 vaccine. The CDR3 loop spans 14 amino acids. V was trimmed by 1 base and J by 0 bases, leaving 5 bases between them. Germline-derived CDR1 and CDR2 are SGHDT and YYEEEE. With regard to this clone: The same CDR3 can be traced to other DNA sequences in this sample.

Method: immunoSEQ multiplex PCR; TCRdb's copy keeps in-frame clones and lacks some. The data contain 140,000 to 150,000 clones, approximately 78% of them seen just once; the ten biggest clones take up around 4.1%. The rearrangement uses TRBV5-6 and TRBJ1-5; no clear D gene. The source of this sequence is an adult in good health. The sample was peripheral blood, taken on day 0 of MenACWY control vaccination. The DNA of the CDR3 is TGTGCCAGCAGCTTGTTAGGTAGCAATCAGCCCCAGCATTTT. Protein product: CASSLLGSNQPQHF. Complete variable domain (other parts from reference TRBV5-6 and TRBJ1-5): DAGVTQSPTHLIKTRGQQVTLRCSPKSGHDTVSWYQQALGQGPQFIFQYYEEEERQRGNFPDRFSGHQFPNYSSELNVNALLLGDSALYLCASSLLGSNQPQHFGDGTRLSIL.